This TCR beta chain was identified in a study of blood T cell repertoires in COVID-19. Here immunoSEQ multiplex PCR was the method, and the copy in TCRdb shows in-frame clones only, minus some. Among approximately 300,000 clones listed, about 90% were seen once. This CDR3 contains 17 residues. Per germline, CDR1 SGHKS and CDR2 YYEKEE (reference sequence). V was cut by 1 base and J by 5 bases, with 18 bases left in between. Source material: peripheral blood. This TCR was sampled from a man aged 18-30 years who had recovered from COVID-19. V usage is TRBV5-5 and J usage is TRBJ1-4, with D tentatively TRBD1 (5 bases). CDR3 sequence (DNA): TGTGCCAGCAGCTTGAGGGCAGGGAATCCATCCAATGAAAAACTGTTTTTT. This translates into CASSLRAGNPSNEKLFF.